This T cell receptor (beta chain) was observed in a study of control samples from healthy donors and cancer patients. Only in-frame clones appear in the TCRdb table, and some are missing; sequencing was by immunoSEQ multiplex PCR. The sample contains approximately 94,000 clones, approximately 93% of which appear only once. The CDR3 runs to 18 residues. The chain links TRBV12-1 to TRBJ2-3; TRBD2 was called by the table and not checked on the DNA. TRBV12-1 is reported as a pseudogene. The source of this sequence is a woman younger than 45 in good health. Sequenced material: blood. CDR3 nucleotide sequence: TGTGCCAGCAGCACCGAGTTTTATGTTTGGTCTAGCACAGATACGCAGTATTTT. Encoded protein: CASSTEFYVWSSTDTQYF.